The rows below give T cell receptor beta chains drawn from one sample of a study of Ad26.COV2.S vaccination and SARS-CoV-2 variants. Method: immunoSEQ multiplex PCR; TCRdb's copy keeps in-frame clones and lacks some. The data hold around 300,000 clones, with 85% to 90% observed a single time. The sample in question was peripheral blood, obtained in a trial of Ad26.COV2.S vaccine versus placebo. These receptors were taken from a person between 18 and 65 years old who received the Ad26.COV2.S COVID-19 vaccine or a placebo. The CDR3 runs from the conserved cysteine through the conserved F or W. Each record gives: clone size, V gene, J gene, D gene, CDR3 protein, CDR3 DNA. D genes are given only for firm matches. Only part of the rows carry a size: once, few, many, or a class if the clone is expanded.

abundance: -
v_gene: TRBV12-3/TRBV12-4
j_gene: TRBJ2-1
d_gene: -
CDR3aa: CASSSTDADEQFF
CDR3nt: TGTGCCAGCAGCTCGACAGATGCGGATGAGCAGTTCTTC

abundance: -
v_gene: TRBV5-1
j_gene: TRBJ1-1
d_gene: -
CDR3aa: CASIRDGNTEAFF
CDR3nt: TGCGCCAGCATCCGGGACGGAAACACTGAAGCTTTCTTT

abundance: once
v_gene: TRBV6-5
j_gene: TRBJ2-1
d_gene: TRBD1
CDR3aa: CASRSRDRFNEQFF
CDR3nt: TGTGCCAGCAGGTCCCGGGACAGATTCAATGAGCAGTTCTTC

abundance: -
v_gene: TRBV5-1
j_gene: TRBJ2-1
d_gene: -
CDR3aa: CASSLLTPRYNEQFF
CDR3nt: TGCGCCAGCAGCTTACTGACACCCAGATACAATGAGCAGTTCTTC

abundance: -
v_gene: TRBV7-9
j_gene: TRBJ1-4
d_gene: -
CDR3aa: CASSTPWGSLNEKLFF
CDR3nt: TGTGCCAGCAGCACACCCTGGGGTTCCCTTAATGAAAAACTGTTTTTT

abundance: -
v_gene: TRBV24-1
j_gene: TRBJ2-1
d_gene: -
CDR3aa: CATSDLDSFEQFF
CDR3nt: TGTGCCACCAGTGACCTAGACTCCTTCGAGCAGTTCTTC

abundance: -
v_gene: TRBV7-8
j_gene: TRBJ1-2
d_gene: -
CDR3aa: CASSLKGPTSSNYGYTF
CDR3nt: TGTGCCAGCAGCTTAAAGGGACCTACCAGTTCTAACTATGGCTACACCTTC

abundance: -
v_gene: TRBV27
j_gene: TRBJ1-1
d_gene: -
CDR3aa: CASTPKQLMNTEAFF
CDR3nt: TGTGCCAGCACCCCCAAACAGCTAATGAACACTGAAGCTTTCTTT

abundance: -
v_gene: TRBV30
j_gene: TRBJ1-2
d_gene: -
CDR3aa: CAWSVSYGYTF
CDR3nt: TGTGCCTGGAGTGTCTCGTATGGCTACACCTTC

abundance: -
v_gene: TRBV15
j_gene: TRBJ1-2
d_gene: TRBD1
CDR3aa: CATSRDSGQGALYGYTF
CDR3nt: TGTGCCACCAGCAGAGACTCCGGACAGGGGGCCCTCTATGGCTACACCTTC

abundance: -
v_gene: TRBV5-8
j_gene: TRBJ2-5
d_gene: TRBD1
CDR3aa: CASSPPTGISQETQYF
CDR3nt: TGTGCCAGCAGCCCTCCGACAGGGATCAGCCAAGAGACCCAGTACTTC

abundance: -
v_gene: TRBV27
j_gene: TRBJ1-2
d_gene: -
CDR3aa: CASRERNRFGSGEFYGYTF
CDR3nt: TGTGCCAGCAGAGAAAGGAACCGTTTTGGGAGCGGGGAGTTCTATGGCTACACCTTC

abundance: -
v_gene: TRBV19
j_gene: TRBJ2-5
d_gene: TRBD2
CDR3aa: CASRTLAGVGTQYF
CDR3nt: TGTGCCAGTAGGACGCTAGCGGGAGTGGGGACCCAGTACTTC

abundance: -
v_gene: TRBV7-9
j_gene: TRBJ1-2
d_gene: -
CDR3aa: CASSPETLILGGYTF
CDR3nt: TGTGCCAGCAGCCCGGAAACGTTGATCCTGGGTGGCTACACCTTC

abundance: -
v_gene: TRBV5-8
j_gene: TRBJ1-5
d_gene: -
CDR3aa: CASSFRRVGNQPQHF
CDR3nt: TGTGCCAGCAGCTTTAGGAGGGTTGGCAATCAGCCCCAGCATTTT

abundance: once
v_gene: TRBV29-1
j_gene: TRBJ1-2
d_gene: -
CDR3aa: CSAERVPLYTF
CDR3nt: TGCAGCGCCGAGAGGGTACCCCTCTACACCTTC

abundance: -
v_gene: TRBV5-1
j_gene: TRBJ2-5
d_gene: -
CDR3aa: CASSLGSGETQYF
CDR3nt: TGCGCCAGCAGCTTGGGCAGTGGCGAGACCCAGTACTTC

abundance: -
v_gene: TRBV6-5
j_gene: TRBJ2-1
d_gene: TRBD2
CDR3aa: CASRTLAGGYPWEFF
CDR3nt: TGTGCCAGCAGGACTTTAGCGGGGGGCTACCCTTGGGAGTTCTTC

abundance: -
v_gene: TRBV7-2
j_gene: TRBJ1-1
d_gene: -
CDR3aa: CASSLEGLTMNTEAFF
CDR3nt: TGTGCCAGCAGCTTAGAAGGTTTAACTATGAACACTGAAGCTTTCTTT

abundance: -
v_gene: TRBV30
j_gene: TRBJ1-2
d_gene: -
CDR3aa: CAWSITVRLWYGYTF
CDR3nt: TGTGCCTGGAGTATAACGGTCCGGTTATGGTATGGCTACACCTTC

abundance: -
v_gene: TRBV7-9
j_gene: TRBJ1-1
d_gene: -
CDR3aa: CASSIDLWDTEAFF
CDR3nt: TGTGCCAGCAGCATCGACCTCTGGGACACTGAAGCTTTCTTT

abundance: -
v_gene: TRBV24-1
j_gene: TRBJ1-1
d_gene: -
CDR3aa: CATQGANTEAFF
CDR3nt: TGTGCCACCCAAGGGGCGAACACTGAAGCTTTCTTT

abundance: -
v_gene: TRBV29-1
j_gene: TRBJ2-5
d_gene: TRBD2
CDR3aa: CSAAGGGETQYF
CDR3nt: TGCAGCGCTGCGGGGGGGGGAGAGACCCAGTACTTC

abundance: -
v_gene: TRBV10-3
j_gene: TRBJ1-2
d_gene: -
CDR3aa: CAISELLTIGYTF
CDR3nt: TGTGCCATCAGTGAGCTCCTGACTATAGGCTACACCTTC

abundance: -
v_gene: TRBV7-8
j_gene: TRBJ1-2
d_gene: -
CDR3aa: CASSLARVPGRAYGYTF
CDR3nt: TGTGCCAGCAGCTTAGCGCGGGTGCCAGGGAGGGCCTATGGCTACACCTTC

abundance: -
v_gene: TRBV5-1
j_gene: TRBJ2-5
d_gene: -
CDR3aa: CASSLVIVGETQYF
CDR3nt: TGCGCCAGCAGCTTGGTAATCGTCGGGGAGACCCAGTACTTC

abundance: -
v_gene: TRBV18
j_gene: TRBJ1-5
d_gene: TRBD1
CDR3aa: CASSPINRDRVQPQHF
CDR3nt: TGTGCCAGCTCACCGATAAACCGGGACAGGGTTCAGCCCCAGCATTTT

abundance: -
v_gene: TRBV7-9
j_gene: TRBJ1-3
d_gene: -
CDR3aa: CASSPPRRTSKSGNTIYF
CDR3nt: TGTGCCAGCAGCCCCCCCCGGCGGACCTCTAAATCTGGAAACACCATATATTTT

abundance: -
v_gene: TRBV19
j_gene: TRBJ1-5
d_gene: TRBD1
CDR3aa: CASSSQGNSNQPQHF
CDR3nt: TGTGCCAGTAGTTCACAGGGGAATAGCAATCAGCCCCAGCATTTT

abundance: -
v_gene: TRBV6-1
j_gene: TRBJ1-4
d_gene: TRBD1
CDR3aa: CATSADRGLSREKLFF
CDR3nt: TGTGCCACCAGTGCGGACAGGGGGCTGTCCCGGGAAAAACTGTTTTTT

abundance: -
v_gene: TRBV7-2
j_gene: TRBJ2-2
d_gene: -
CDR3aa: CASSLAQASGELFF
CDR3nt: TGTGCCAGCAGCTTAGCGCAGGCAAGCGGGGAGCTGTTTTTT

abundance: -
v_gene: TRBV4-1
j_gene: TRBJ1-1
d_gene: TRBD1
CDR3aa: CASSQRTGGAGEAFF
CDR3nt: TGCGCCAGCAGCCAGAGGACAGGGGGCGCCGGGGAAGCTTTCTTT

abundance: once
v_gene: TRBV7-2
j_gene: TRBJ2-7
d_gene: -
CDR3aa: CASTQGGPPYEQYF
CDR3nt: TGTGCCAGCACCCAGGGGGGGCCACCCTACGAGCAGTACTTC

abundance: -
v_gene: TRBV5-1
j_gene: TRBJ1-1
d_gene: -
CDR3aa: CASARLGGAEAFF
CDR3nt: TGCGCCAGCGCGCGCCTGGGGGGTGCTGAAGCTTTCTTT

abundance: -
v_gene: TRBV6-1
j_gene: TRBJ2-1
d_gene: -
CDR3aa: CASSEAPLNEQFF
CDR3nt: TGTGCCAGCAGTGAAGCACCTTTGAATGAGCAGTTCTTC

abundance: -
v_gene: TRBV5-1
j_gene: TRBJ2-1
d_gene: -
CDR3aa: CASSFDRRGGNEQFF
CDR3nt: TGCGCCAGCAGCTTTGACAGGCGTGGGGGAAATGAGCAGTTCTTC

abundance: once
v_gene: TRBV14
j_gene: TRBJ2-3
d_gene: -
CDR3aa: CASSRGRFSTDTQYF
CDR3nt: TGTGCCAGCAGCCGGGGACGGTTTTCGACAGATACGCAGTATTTT

abundance: -
v_gene: TRBV19
j_gene: TRBJ1-3
d_gene: TRBD1
CDR3aa: CASSQGGTGPASDTIYF
CDR3nt: TGTGCCAGTAGTCAAGGTGGGACAGGGCCCGCTTCGGACACCATATATTTT

abundance: -
v_gene: TRBV19
j_gene: TRBJ1-1
d_gene: TRBD1
CDR3aa: CASKPSRDRANTEAFF
CDR3nt: TGTGCCAGTAAACCGTCCCGGGACAGGGCGAACACTGAAGCTTTCTTT

abundance: -
v_gene: TRBV5-4
j_gene: TRBJ1-3
d_gene: TRBD1
CDR3aa: CASSPNPGQAGNTIYF
CDR3nt: TGTGCCAGCAGCCCTAATCCGGGACAGGCTGGAAACACCATATATTTT

abundance: -
v_gene: TRBV4-3
j_gene: TRBJ2-7
d_gene: -
CDR3aa: CASSQWGGTYEQYF
CDR3nt: TGCGCCAGCAGCCAATGGGGGGGCACCTACGAGCAGTACTTC

abundance: -
v_gene: TRBV2
j_gene: TRBJ1-1
d_gene: TRBD1
CDR3aa: CASSKQGAYGTEAFF
CDR3nt: TGTGCCAGCAGTAAACAGGGGGCCTATGGTACTGAAGCTTTCTTT

abundance: -
v_gene: TRBV27
j_gene: TRBJ1-1
d_gene: -
CDR3aa: CASSGGEGITEAFF
CDR3nt: TGTGCCAGCAGTGGGGGTGAGGGGATCACTGAAGCTTTCTTT

abundance: -
v_gene: TRBV21-1
j_gene: TRBJ1-1
d_gene: -
CDR3aa: CASSRKGDGTEAFF
CDR3nt: TGTGCCAGCAGCAGGAAGGGGGACGGCACTGAAGCTTTCTTT

abundance: -
v_gene: TRBV2
j_gene: TRBJ2-7
d_gene: TRBD1
CDR3aa: CASSTTGVHEQYF
CDR3nt: TGTGCCAGCAGTACAACAGGGGTACACGAGCAGTACTTC

abundance: -
v_gene: TRBV5-8
j_gene: TRBJ1-4
d_gene: TRBD1
CDR3aa: CASSTGANEKLFF
CDR3nt: TGTGCCAGCAGCACAGGGGCTAATGAAAAACTGTTTTTT

abundance: -
v_gene: TRBV11-2
j_gene: TRBJ2-1
d_gene: TRBD2
CDR3aa: CASTMERGGRYEQFF
CDR3nt: TGTGCCAGCACCATGGAGCGGGGGGGCAGGTATGAGCAGTTCTTC

abundance: -
v_gene: TRBV29-1
j_gene: TRBJ1-3
d_gene: -
CDR3aa: CSAVGGASWEVSSGNTIYF
CDR3nt: TGCAGCGCCGTGGGGGGGGCCAGTTGGGAGGTTTCTTCTGGAAACACCATATATTTT

abundance: -
v_gene: TRBV27
j_gene: TRBJ2-3
d_gene: -
CDR3aa: CASSPSRDLGTDTQYF
CDR3nt: TGTGCCAGCAGCCCCTCCCGGGACTTAGGCACAGATACGCAGTATTTT

abundance: -
v_gene: TRBV2
j_gene: TRBJ2-5
d_gene: TRBD2
CDR3aa: CAKGVMTSELFGETQYF
CDR3nt: TGTGCCAAGGGGGTGATGACTAGCGAGCTTTTTGGAGAGACCCAGTACTTC

abundance: -
v_gene: TRBV5-1
j_gene: TRBJ1-5
d_gene: -
CDR3aa: CASSGGGGQPQHF
CDR3nt: TGCGCCAGCAGCGGGGGTGGAGGTCAGCCCCAGCATTTT

abundance: -
v_gene: TRBV11-1
j_gene: TRBJ1-1
d_gene: -
CDR3aa: CASSLDFGITEAFF
CDR3nt: TGTGCCAGCAGCTTAGATTTCGGGATCACTGAAGCTTTCTTT

abundance: -
v_gene: TRBV9
j_gene: TRBJ2-7
d_gene: -
CDR3aa: CASSRTDSYEQYF
CDR3nt: TGTGCCAGCAGCCGGACCGATTCCTACGAGCAGTACTTC

abundance: -
v_gene: TRBV18
j_gene: TRBJ1-1
d_gene: -
CDR3aa: CASSPLGLVEAFF
CDR3nt: TGTGCCAGCTCACCTCTGGGACTTGTGGAAGCTTTCTTT